A single sample is the source of the 2 T cell receptor beta chains below, sequenced in a study of blood T cell repertoires in COVID-19. This table comes from immunoSEQ multiplex PCR, and its TCRdb copy is limited to in-frame clones, with some not included. The repertoire has some 180,000 clones, 70% to 90% of them found once; the top ten carry less than 25%. Sequencing input: peripheral blood. The receptor source for this set is a man between 65 and 85 years old with active or convalescent COVID-19.

The CDR3 sequence: CASSFRGGDNEQFF. DNA for the CDR3: TGTGCCAGCAGCTTCCGGGGGGGGGACAATGAGCAGTTCTTC. This chain connects TRBV7-2 to TRBJ2-1; the match to TRBD2 covers 8 bases. CDR1 and CDR2 (germline): SGHTA, FQGNSA. The CDR3 runs to 14 residues. J was trimmed by 5 bases and V by 3 bases; bases with no gene match: 3. Looking up the rest from reference TRBV7-2 and TRBJ2-1 gives the full variable domain: GAGVSQSPSNKVTEKGKDVELRCDPISGHTALYWYRQSLGQGLEFLIYFQGNSAPDKSGLPSDRFSAERTGGSVSTLTIQRTQQEDSAVYLCASSFRGGDNEQFFGPGTRLTVL.

In DNA form, the CDR3 reads TGTGCCAGTAAAGGGCCGGGGGGCACCGGGGAGCTGTTTTTT. It translates to CASKGPGGTGELFF. V gene TRBV19 combines with J gene TRBJ2-2; 7 bases fit TRBD2. This CDR3 contains 14 residues. V was clipped by 7 bases and J by 4 bases; unmatched bases: 6. Germline loops: CDR1 LNHDA, CDR2 SQIVND (reference sequence).